These 22 T cell receptor beta chains share one sample of origin, sequenced in a study of cytotoxic CD8 clonotypes in ibrutinib-treated CLL. The protocol was immunoSEQ multiplex PCR, while the TCRdb copy is restricted to in-frame clones and leaves out a portion. The sample has approximately 32,000 clones, 49% seen once; the top ten hold about 19%. The sample in question was PBMCs, obtained before ibrutinib treatment. The receptors shown here come from a human donor with chronic lymphocytic leukemia.

The chain has TRBV7-6 and TRBJ1-5; the D is unclear. The germline CDR1 and CDR2 sequences are SGHVS and FNYEAQ. With 1 base removed from V and 2 bases from J, the gap between germline ends came to 12 bases. The CDR3 length is 16 residues. In DNA form, the CDR3 reads TGTGCCAGCAGCTTAGAGGCGGGATACGGCAATCAGCCCCAGCATTTT. Translating gives CASSLEAGYGNQPQHF. The variable domain in full, completed from reference TRBV7-6 and TRBJ1-5, reads GAGVSQSPRYKVTKRGQDVALRCDPISGHVSLYWYRQALGQGPEFLTYFNYEAQQDKSGLPNDRFSAERPEGSISTLTIQRTEQRDSAMYRCASSLEAGYGNQPQHFGDGTRLSIL.

The chain is built from TRBV19 and TRBJ1-2; 10 bases align to TRBD1. V shed 5 bases, J shed 6 bases, and the junction held 6 bases outside the gene matches. Germline V CDR1 and CDR2: LNHDA, SQIVND (reference sequence). The CDR3 length is 14 residues. CDR3 sequence reads: CASSQTGQGDGYTF. CDR3 coding DNA: TGTGCCAGTAGTCAAACTGGACAGGGGGATGGCTACACCTTC.

The CDR3 loop is CASSSQGQKLPGGKLFF. The DNA of the CDR3 is TGTGCCAGTAGTTCCCAGGGACAGAAGCTTCCGGGAGGAAAACTGTTTTTT. The chain joins TRBV19 to TRBJ1-4; 7 positions match TRBD1. The CDR3 extends over 17 amino acids. CDR1 is LNHDA, CDR2 SQIVND, per germline (reference sequence). Trimming at V came to 5 bases and at J to 10 bases, leaving 19 bases not matched to a gene.

This clone was picked up a small number of times. V usage is TRBV7-3 and J usage is TRBJ1-2; no firm D call. Trimming stripped 2 bases from V and 2 bases from J, with 6 bases between. Germline V CDR1 and CDR2: SGHTA, FQGTGA. CDR3 length equals 13 residues. The CDR3 loop is CASSLEANYGYTF. For the CDR3, the DNA is TGTGCCAGCAGCTTAGAGGCAAACTATGGCTACACCTTC.

V usage is TRBV27 and J usage is TRBJ1-1; perhaps TRBD1 as D (6 bases). This CDR3 contains 16 residues. Per germline, CDR1 MNHEY and CDR2 SMNVEV (reference sequence). V dropped 5 bases and J dropped 0 bases, with 16 bases sitting between them. CDR3 coding DNA: TGTGCCAGCAGTAGCTTTCCTCAGGGGATGAACACTGAAGCTTTCTTT. Protein product: CASSSFPQGMNTEAFF.

This clone was counted a few times. The V and J genes are TRBV5-1 and TRBJ2-7, with 11 bases fitting TRBD2. The V gene's germline CDR1 is SGHRS and CDR2 YFSETQ. V lost 2 bases, J lost 1 base, and 8 bases stayed unmatched. The CDR3 is 17 amino acids. The CDR3, as DNA: TGCGCCAGCAGCTTCCCACTAGCGGGGGCGCCTTCCTACGAGCAGTACTTC. This translates into CASSFPLAGAPSYEQYF. Filled out from reference TRBV5-1 and TRBJ2-7, the complete variable domain reads KAGVTQTPRYLIKTRGQQVTLSCSPISGHRSVSWYQQTPGQGLQFLFEYFSETQRNKGNFPGRFSGRQFSNSRSEMNVSTLELGDSALYLCASSFPLAGAPSYEQYFGPGTRLTVT.

This clone came up a few times. In nucleotides, the CDR3 is TGTGCCAGCAGACCGGGACAGGGAATGACCCGCTATGGCTACACCTTC. Amino acid sequence: CASRPGQGMTRYGYTF. The chain carries TRBV21-1 and TRBJ1-2; the table assigns TRBD1, which was not confirmed against the DNA. TRBV21-1 is deemed a pseudogene. There are 16 residues in the CDR3.

This rearrangement joins TRBV28 to TRBJ1-6, with 7 bases identical to TRBD1. Germline lookup yields CDR1 MDHEN and CDR2 SYDVKM. CDR3 length: 17 amino acids. Trimming at V came to 4 bases and at J to 1 base, leaving 7 bases not matched to a gene. CDR3 DNA sequence: TGTGCCAGCAGTTCTACAGGGGTAGCATCCTATAATTCACCCCTCCACTTT. It translates to CASSSTGVASYNSPLHF.

The gene calls are TRBV6-5 and TRBJ1-6; 7 bases match TRBD1. Per the germline V gene, CDR1 is MNHEY and CDR2 is SVGAGI. This CDR3 comprises 14 residues. Unmatched junction bases numbered 11, after V lost 6 bases and J lost 12 bases. CDR3 coding DNA: TGTGCCAGCAGAAACGACAGGGTAGTTCGACCCCTCCACTTT. Protein product: CASRNDRVVRPLHF.

This chain connects TRBV5-4 to TRBJ1-2; D ambiguous. The CDR3 is 13 amino acids. Between the trimmed V and J ends, which lost 4 bases and 3 bases, there was a span of 10 bases. Germline V gene lookup returns CDR1 SGHNT and CDR2 YYREEE (reference sequence). Here the CDR3 reads CASSLDGDYGYTF. CDR3 bases: TGTGCCAGCAGCCTAGACGGAGACTATGGCTACACCTTC.

The table lists this clone with a few counts. This chain connects TRBV2 to TRBJ2-1; TRBD2 agrees at 7 bases. Trimming at V came to 4 bases and at J to 8 bases, leaving 11 bases not matched to a gene. The CDR3 extends over 15 amino acids. From germline, CDR1 is SNHLY and CDR2 FYNNEI. CDR3 protein: CASSGGGGRQYEQFF. The CDR3 nucleotides read TGTGCCAGCAGTGGGGGCGGGGGTCGCCAGTATGAGCAGTTCTTC.

The chain combines TRBV6-1 with TRBJ1-1, with D unclear. This CDR3 contains 14 residues. CDR1 and CDR2 from the germline V gene are MNHNS and SASEGT. Trimming left V 4 bases short and J 2 bases short, with 11 bases between. This CDR3 reads CASSVGGVNTEAFF. CDR3 DNA: TGTGCCAGCAGTGTAGGAGGCGTAAACACTGAAGCTTTCTTT.

The chain recombines TRBV28 with TRBJ1-4; D not resolved. The CDR3 extends over 14 amino acids. Germline CDR1 reads MDHEN; CDR2 reads SYDVKM. The germline V and J ends were trimmed by 7 bases and 7 bases, with 16 bases remaining between them. CDR3 amino acids: CASTRVGASEKLFF. The CDR3 DNA sequence: TGTGCCAGCACCCGGGTGGGAGCAAGTGAAAAACTGTTTTTT.

The genes are TRBV6-5 and TRBJ2-7, with 8 nucleotides matching TRBD1. V lost 6 bases and J lost 3; bases outside the gene matches: 7. The germline V gene has CDR1 MNHEY and CDR2 SVGAGI. This CDR3 is built from 14 residues. The chain's CDR3 is CASSLGQGNYEQYF. The CDR3 DNA reads as TGTGCCAGCAGCCTCGGACAGGGAAACTACGAGCAGTACTTC.

The J gene is TRBJ1-3, the V gene TRBV9; TRBD1 might be the D (6 bases). V lost 2 bases, J lost 7 bases, and 10 bases lay in between. Germline V lookup: CDR1 SGDLS, CDR2 YYNGEE. This CDR3 is built from 13 residues. The CDR3 spells CASSVGQSNTIYF. CDR3 DNA sequence: TGTGCCAGCAGCGTCGGACAGAGCAACACCATATATTTT.

The V and J genes are TRBV7-2 and TRBJ2-3, with 11 bases identical to TRBD2. The germline gives CDR1 SGHTA, CDR2 FQGNSA. The CDR3 spans 16 residues. Losses at the gene ends were 3 bases for V and 1 base for J; bases not matched to a gene: 3. CDR3 sequence (DNA): TGTGCCAGCAGCTTGGGGACTAGCGGCCGCACAGATACGCAGTATTTT. Protein sequence: CASSLGTSGRTDTQYF.

The chain combines TRBV6-6 with TRBJ2-1; 8 nucleotides match TRBD1. The V and J ends lost 0 bases and 10 bases, in that order; junction bases with no gene match: 8. The CDR3 spans 15 residues. The germline V gene has CDR1 MNHNY and CDR2 SVGAGI (reference sequence). The CDR3 DNA sequence: TGTGCCAGCAGTTACTCTTTGGACAGGGTAGGGGAGCAGTTCTTC. Its translation is CASSYSLDRVGEQFF.

This clone occurred a few times. The V gene is TRBV10-3, the J gene TRBJ2-7; D may be TRBD1 (6 bases). This CDR3 region has 15 residues. V was clipped by 5 bases and J by 3 bases, with 17 bases between them. The germline V gene has CDR1 ENHRY and CDR2 SYGVKD. The CDR3: CAISYGVGGSYEQYF. The CDR3 DNA reads TGTGCCATCAGTTACGGCGTAGGGGGAAGCTACGAGCAGTACTTC.

Only a few counts were recorded for this clone. The chain employs TRBV19 and TRBJ2-7; maybe TRBD2 (5 bases). The CDR3 sequence is 14 residues long. V lost 1 base and J 3 bases, leaving 10 bases between the germline ends. Germline assignment: CDR1 LNHDA and CDR2 SQIVND (reference sequence). CDR3 residues: CASSIGLADYEQYF. The CDR3, as DNA: TGTGCCAGTAGTATAGGCCTAGCTGACTACGAGCAGTACTTC.

This chain links TRBV10-3 with TRBJ2-6; 7 bases line up with TRBD1. This CDR3 has 14 residues. J lost 9 bases, V lost 6 bases, and 8 bases had no gene match. Germline CDR1 and CDR2: ENHRY and SYGVKD. The CDR3 here is CAIREATGFNVLTF. In DNA, the CDR3 is TGTGCCATCAGGGAGGCGACAGGGTTCAACGTCCTGACTTTC.

The sample holds many counts of this clone. The chain combines TRBV27 with TRBJ2-3, with TRBD2 matching 13 bases. The germline V gene has CDR1 MNHEY and CDR2 SMNVEV (reference sequence). After removal of 5 bases from V and 2 bases from J, the junction contained 4 bases not matched to a gene. The CDR3 contains 16 residues. The DNA for the CDR3 is TGTGCCAGCAGTGTCGGACTAGCGGGGGTCACAGATACGCAGTATTTT. Its translation: CASSVGLAGVTDTQYF.

The chain is built from TRBV6-1 and TRBJ1-2; TRBD1 aligns across 8 bases. V lost 1 base, J lost 7 bases, and 8 bases stayed unmatched. Germline-derived CDR1 and CDR2 are MNHNS and SASEGT. The CDR3 sequence is 15 residues long. As DNA, the CDR3 is TGTGCCAGCAGTGAAGTGGCAGGGGGCATCGGTGGCTACACCTTC. Residues: CASSEVAGGIGGYTF.